This T cell receptor (beta chain) is from a study of T cells after yellow fever vaccination. The V gene's germline CDR1 is LGHNA and CDR2 YSLEER. V shed 0 bases and J shed 13 bases, with 18 bases lying between them. This CDR3 is built from 15 residues. From the 5' RACE reads, TCRdb called clonotypes with MiXCR, one entry per CDR3 protein. The sample consists of some 320,000 distinct CDR3 sequences, 3.5% to 5% of them appearing once. This clonotype was observed many times. The sample here was PBMCs, taken 15 days after the yellow fever booster vaccination. The chain combines TRBV4-3 with TRBJ1-4; D unresolved. This clonotype was obtained from a man between 18 and 29 years old who received the YFV17D yellow fever vaccine. CDR3 DNA: TGCGCCAGCAGCCAAGATTCGGGGAGCCGGAAAGGACTGTTTTTT. Translation: CASSQDSGSRKGLFF.